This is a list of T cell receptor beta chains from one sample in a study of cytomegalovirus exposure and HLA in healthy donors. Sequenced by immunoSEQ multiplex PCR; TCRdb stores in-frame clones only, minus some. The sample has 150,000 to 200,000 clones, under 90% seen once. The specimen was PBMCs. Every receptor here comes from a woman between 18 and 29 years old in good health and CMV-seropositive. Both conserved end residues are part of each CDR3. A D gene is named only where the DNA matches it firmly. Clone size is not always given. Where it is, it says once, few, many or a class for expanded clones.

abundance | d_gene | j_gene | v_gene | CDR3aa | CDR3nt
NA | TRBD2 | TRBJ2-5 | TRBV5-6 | CASSRKGLAGGLETQYF | TGTGCCAGCAGCCGAAAGGGACTAGCGGGAGGGTTGGAGACCCAGTACTTC
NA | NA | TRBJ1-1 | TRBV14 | CASSQGPEAFF | TGTGCCAGCAGCCAAGGGCCGGAGGCTTTCTTT
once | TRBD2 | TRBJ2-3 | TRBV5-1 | CASSLLSGTSVTDTQYF | TGCGCCAGCAGCCTACTATCAGGGACTAGCGTTACAGATACGCAGTATTTT
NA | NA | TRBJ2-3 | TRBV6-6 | CASSYDPRGTDTQYF | TGTGCCAGCAGTTACGACCCAAGAGGGACAGATACGCAGTATTTT
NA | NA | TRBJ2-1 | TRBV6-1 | CASSLLGQTYNEQFF | TGTGCCAGCAGTCTACTAGGACAGACTTACAATGAGCAGTTCTTC
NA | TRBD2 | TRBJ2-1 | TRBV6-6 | CASSLLAFHEQFF | TGTGCCAGCAGCCTACTAGCGTTCCATGAGCAGTTCTTC
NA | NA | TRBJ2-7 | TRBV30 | CAWSTRWREQYF | TGTGCCTGGAGTACCAGATGGCGGGAGCAGTACTTC
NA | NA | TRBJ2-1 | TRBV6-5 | CASNQGRPYNEQFF | TGTGCCAGTAACCAGGGGAGACCCTACAATGAGCAGTTCTTC
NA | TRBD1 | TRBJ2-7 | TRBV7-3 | CASSLRGTGNYEQYF | TGTGCCAGCAGCTTAAGGGGGACAGGGAATTACGAGCAGTACTTC
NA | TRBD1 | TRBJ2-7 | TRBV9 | CASSARQGVTYEQYF | TGTGCCAGCAGCGCCCGACAGGGTGTGACCTACGAGCAGTACTTC
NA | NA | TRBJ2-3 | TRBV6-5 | CASNSRSGTDTQYF | TGTGCCAGCAATTCACGGTCTGGCACAGATACGCAGTATTTT
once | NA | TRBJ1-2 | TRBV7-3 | CASSQAANYGYTF | TGTGCCAGCAGCCAAGCGGCTAACTATGGCTACACCTTC
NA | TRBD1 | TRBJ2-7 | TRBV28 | CASSLGQGAYEQYF | TGTGCCAGCAGTTTGGGACAGGGGGCTTACGAGCAGTACTTC
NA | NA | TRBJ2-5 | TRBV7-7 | CASSLAVAETQYF | TGTGCTAGCAGCTTAGCGGTAGCGGAGACCCAGTACTTC
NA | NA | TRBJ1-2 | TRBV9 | CASSVVPGQGGGYTF | TGTGCCAGCAGCGTAGTCCCCGGGCAGGGAGGAGGCTACACCTTC
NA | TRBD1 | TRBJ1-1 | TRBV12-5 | CASGSGQPTMNTEAFF | TGTGCTAGTGGTTCGGGACAGCCAACAATGAACACTGAAGCTTTCTTT
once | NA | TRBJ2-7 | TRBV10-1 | CASRTGLWEQYF | TGCGCCAGCAGGACAGGCCTATGGGAGCAGTACTTC
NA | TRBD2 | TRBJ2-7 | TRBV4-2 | CASSQSGLDGYEQYF | TGTGCCAGCAGCCAGTCGGGACTAGACGGCTACGAGCAGTACTTC
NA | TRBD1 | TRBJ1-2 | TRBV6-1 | CACGQGNSISGYTF | TGTGCCTGTGGACAGGGGAACAGTATATCCGGCTACACCTTC
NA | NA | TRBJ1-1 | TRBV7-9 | CASSLYLLSEAFF | TGTGCCAGCAGCTTATACTTGCTCTCTGAAGCTTTCTTT
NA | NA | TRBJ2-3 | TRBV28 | CASRRHSGVPDTQYF | TGTGCCAGCAGGAGACACTCGGGGGTCCCAGATACGCAGTATTTT
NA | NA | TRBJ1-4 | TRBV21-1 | CASSRQGADEKLFF | TGTGCCAGCAGCAGACAGGGGGCTGATGAAAAACTGTTTTTT
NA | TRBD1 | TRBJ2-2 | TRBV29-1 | CSVLTGSTGELFF | TGCAGCGTCTTGACAGGGAGCACCGGGGAGCTGTTTTTT
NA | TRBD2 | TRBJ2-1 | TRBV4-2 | CASSPNLGAGNNEQFF | TGTGCCAGCAGCCCAAATTTAGGAGCGGGAAACAATGAGCAGTTCTTC
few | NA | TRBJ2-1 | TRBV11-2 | CASSLTQGLVGEQFF | TGTGCCAGCAGCTTAACTCAGGGGCTAGTCGGTGAGCAGTTCTTC
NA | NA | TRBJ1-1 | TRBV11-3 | CASSLRIGTPNTEAFF | TGTGCCAGCAGCTTAAGGATAGGGACACCGAACACTGAAGCTTTCTTT
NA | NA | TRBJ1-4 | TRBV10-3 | CAIAATNEKLFF | TGTGCCATCGCAGCAACTAATGAAAAACTGTTTTTT
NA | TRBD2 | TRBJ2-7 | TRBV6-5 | CASTQAGGTYEQYF | TGTGCCAGCACCCAAGCGGGGGGTACCTACGAGCAGTACTTC
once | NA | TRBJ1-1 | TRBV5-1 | CASSLRAGRSTEAFF | TGCGCCAGCAGCTTGAGGGCGGGCAGAAGCACTGAAGCTTTCTTT
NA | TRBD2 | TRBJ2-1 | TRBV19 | CASSTPGGGNEQFF | TGTGCCAGTAGTACCCCGGGAGGGGGCAATGAGCAGTTCTTC
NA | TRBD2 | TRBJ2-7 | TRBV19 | CASTTGLAGGRNEQYF | TGTGCCAGTACTACGGGACTAGCGGGAGGGCGAAACGAGCAGTACTTC
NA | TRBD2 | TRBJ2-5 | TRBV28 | CASSFQRGVETQYF | TGTGCCAGCAGTTTCCAACGGGGGGTGGAGACCCAGTACTTC
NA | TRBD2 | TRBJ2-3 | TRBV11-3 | CASSLVSGWVAGSTDTQYF | TGTGCCAGCAGCTTAGTTTCGGGGTGGGTAGCGGGAAGCACAGATACGCAGTATTTT
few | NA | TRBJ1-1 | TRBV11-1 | CASSLRPGMNTEAFF | TGTGCCAGCAGCTTGCGGCCGGGAATGAACACTGAAGCTTTCTTT
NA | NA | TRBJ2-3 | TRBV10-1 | CASSDSDLTSTDTQYF | TGCGCCAGCAGTGATTCGGACTTAACTAGCACAGATACGCAGTATTTT
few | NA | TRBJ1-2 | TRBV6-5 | CASSYDPGADYGYTF | TGTGCCAGCAGTTACGATCCAGGGGCGGACTATGGCTACACCTTC
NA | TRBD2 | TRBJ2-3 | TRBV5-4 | CASSSGLAGTKDTQYF | TGTGCCAGCAGTTCTGGACTAGCGGGAACCAAAGATACGCAGTATTTT
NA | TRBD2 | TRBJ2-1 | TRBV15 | CATSASGGSYNEQFF | TGTGCCACCAGTGCCAGCGGGGGCTCCTACAATGAGCAGTTCTTC
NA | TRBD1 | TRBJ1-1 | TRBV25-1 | CASSGTGRRTEAFF | TGTGCCAGCAGTGGGACAGGGCGGCGGACTGAAGCTTTCTTT
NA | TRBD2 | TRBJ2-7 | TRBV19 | CASSIIGGSPHEQYF | TGTGCCAGTAGTATAATTGGCGGGAGTCCCCACGAGCAGTACTTC
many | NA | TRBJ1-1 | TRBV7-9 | CASSLTSPPEAFF | TGTGCCAGCAGCTTGACTTCCCCCCCTGAAGCTTTCTTT
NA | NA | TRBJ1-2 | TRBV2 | CASSFGPNYGYTF | TGTGCCAGCAGTTTCGGTCCTAACTATGGCTACACCTTC
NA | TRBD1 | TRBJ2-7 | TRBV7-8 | CASGRQGALYEQYF | TGTGCCAGCGGTCGACAGGGGGCTTTATACGAGCAGTACTTC
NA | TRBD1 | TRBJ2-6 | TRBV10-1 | CASSPGQGQPGANVLTF | TGCGCCAGCAGCCCGGGACAGGGGCAGCCTGGGGCCAACGTCCTGACTTTC
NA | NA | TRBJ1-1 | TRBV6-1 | CASSGWRTTLNTEAFF | TGTGCCAGCAGTGGGTGGAGGACTACCCTGAACACTGAAGCTTTCTTT
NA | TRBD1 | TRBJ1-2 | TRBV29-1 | CSLGQPYGYTF | TGCAGCCTGGGACAGCCCTATGGCTACACCTTC
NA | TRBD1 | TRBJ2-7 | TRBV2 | CASSEGQTYEQYF | TGTGCCAGCAGTGAGGGACAGACCTACGAGCAGTACTTC
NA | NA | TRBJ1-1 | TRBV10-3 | CAISDVPAGLGPEAFF | TGTGCCATCAGTGATGTCCCGGCTGGACTAGGGCCTGAAGCTTTCTTT
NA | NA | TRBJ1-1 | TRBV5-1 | CASSLENSEAFF | TGCGCCAGCAGCTTGGAGAACTCGGAGGCTTTCTTT
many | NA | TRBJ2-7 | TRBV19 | CASSNTGQSLTYEQYF | TGTGCCAGTAGTAACACCGGACAGTCCTTGACGTACGAGCAGTACTTC
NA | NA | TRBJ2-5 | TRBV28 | CASSLPSDVTQYF | TGTGCCAGCAGTTTACCTAGCGATGTGACCCAGTACTTC
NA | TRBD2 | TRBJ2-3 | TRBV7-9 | CASSSGLSTDTQYF | TGTGCCAGCAGCTCGGGACTAAGCACAGATACGCAGTATTTT
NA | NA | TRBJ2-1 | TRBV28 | CASRRQGYEQFF | TGTGCCAGCAGACGTCAGGGGTATGAGCAGTTCTTC
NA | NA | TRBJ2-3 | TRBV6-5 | CASSYLDWTDTQYF | TGTGCCAGCAGTTACTTGGACTGGACAGATACGCAGTATTTT
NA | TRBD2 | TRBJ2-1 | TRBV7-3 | CASSSASGYNEQFF | TGTGCCAGCAGCTCGGCTAGCGGCTACAATGAGCAGTTCTTC
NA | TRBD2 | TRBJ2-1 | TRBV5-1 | CASSWIAGGHSEQFF | TGCGCCAGCAGCTGGATAGCGGGAGGCCACTCCGAGCAGTTCTTC
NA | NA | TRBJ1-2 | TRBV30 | CAWSVRNFYGYTF | TGTGCCTGGAGTGTACGTAACTTCTATGGCTACACCTTC
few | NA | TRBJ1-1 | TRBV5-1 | CASSLESGFTEAFF | TGCGCCAGCAGCTTGGAGTCAGGGTTCACTGAAGCTTTCTTT
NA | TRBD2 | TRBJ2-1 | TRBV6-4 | CASSDLAGVTEQFF | TGTGCCAGCAGTGACTTGGCGGGAGTTACTGAGCAGTTCTTC
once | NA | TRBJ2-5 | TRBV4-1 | CASSQALTRREETQYF | TGCGCCAGCAGCCAAGCCCTCACTAGGAGGGAAGAGACCCAGTACTTC